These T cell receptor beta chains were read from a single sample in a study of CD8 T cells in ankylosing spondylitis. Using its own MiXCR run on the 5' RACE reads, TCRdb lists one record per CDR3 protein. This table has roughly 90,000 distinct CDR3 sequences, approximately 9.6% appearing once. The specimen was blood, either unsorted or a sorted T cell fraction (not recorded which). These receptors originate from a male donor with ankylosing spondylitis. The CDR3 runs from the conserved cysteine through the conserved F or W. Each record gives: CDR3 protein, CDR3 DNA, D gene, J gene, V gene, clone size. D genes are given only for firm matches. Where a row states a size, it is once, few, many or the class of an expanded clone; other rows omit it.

CDR3 protein: CASSWESSYEQYF
CDR3 DNA: TGCGCCAGCAGCTGGGAGAGCTCCTACGAGCAGTACTTC
D gene: -
J gene: TRBJ2-7
V gene: TRBV10-2
clone size: many

CDR3 protein: CASSLFAGGYTDTQYF
CDR3 DNA: TGTGCCAGCAGCTTATTTGCGGGAGGGTACACAGATACGCAGTATTTT
D gene: TRBD2
J gene: TRBJ2-3
V gene: TRBV7-6
clone size: few

CDR3 protein: CATSRVTSRGTDTQYF
CDR3 DNA: TGTGCCACCAGCAGAGTAACTAGCCGGGGGACAGATACGCAGTATTTT
D gene: -
J gene: TRBJ2-3
V gene: TRBV15
clone size: few

CDR3 protein: CASDSQRFRTNEQFF
CDR3 DNA: TGTGCCAGCGACTCACAGCGTTTCCGCACTAATGAGCAGTTCTTC
D gene: -
J gene: TRBJ2-1
V gene: TRBV7-8
clone size: many

CDR3 protein: CASRPIQGNQPQHF
CDR3 DNA: TGTGCCAGCAGACCGATCCAGGGAAATCAGCCCCAGCATTTT
D gene: -
J gene: TRBJ1-5
V gene: TRBV27
clone size: few

CDR3 protein: CSELGWRENKNEQFF
CDR3 DNA: TGCAGTGAATTAGGGTGGCGGGAGAATAAGAATGAGCAGTTCTTC
D gene: TRBD2
J gene: TRBJ2-1
V gene: TRBV20-1
clone size: many

CDR3 protein: CASSPGTSGGYEQYF
CDR3 DNA: TGCGCCAGCAGCCCAGGGACTAGCGGGGGGTACGAGCAGTACTTC
D gene: TRBD2
J gene: TRBJ2-7
V gene: TRBV5-1
clone size: many

CDR3 protein: CASSLGVAKNIQYF
CDR3 DNA: TGTGCCAGCAGCCTAGGGGTAGCCAAAAACATTCAGTACTTC
D gene: -
J gene: TRBJ2-4
V gene: TRBV5-6
clone size: few

CDR3 protein: CASSLLAGGDTGELFF
CDR3 DNA: TGTGCCAGCAGCCTCCTCGCCGGGGGTGATACCGGGGAGCTGTTTTTT
D gene: -
J gene: TRBJ2-2
V gene: TRBV11-2
clone size: few

CDR3 protein: CASSDQGTSGIYEQYF
CDR3 DNA: TGTGCCAGCAGCGACCAGGGGACTAGCGGGATCTACGAGCAGTACTTC
D gene: TRBD2
J gene: TRBJ2-7
V gene: TRBV3-1
clone size: few

CDR3 protein: CASRDTGEQYF
CDR3 DNA: TGTGCCAGCAGGGACACGGGCGAGCAGTACTTC
D gene: -
J gene: TRBJ2-7
V gene: TRBV2
clone size: many

CDR3 protein: CASSLATSGRGLGTDTQYF
CDR3 DNA: TGTGCCAGCAGCTTAGCGACTAGCGGGAGAGGGCTTGGCACAGATACGCAGTATTTT
D gene: TRBD2
J gene: TRBJ2-3
V gene: TRBV7-8
clone size: many

CDR3 protein: CASSLEVQGSELGYGYTF
CDR3 DNA: TGTGCCAGCAGCTTAGAGGTTCAGGGTTCGGAGTTAGGCTATGGCTACACCTTC
D gene: -
J gene: TRBJ1-2
V gene: TRBV7-8
clone size: -

CDR3 protein: CSVEGGQAPGEQFF
CDR3 DNA: TGCAGCGTTGAAGGGGGACAGGCGCCTGGTGAGCAGTTCTTC
D gene: TRBD1
J gene: TRBJ2-1
V gene: TRBV29-1
clone size: many

CDR3 protein: CASSLGAGVITDTQYF
CDR3 DNA: TGTGCCAGCAGCTTGGGGGCGGGAGTGATCACAGATACGCAGTATTTT
D gene: TRBD2
J gene: TRBJ2-3
V gene: TRBV5-5
clone size: few

CDR3 protein: CASSLTGASNQPQHF
CDR3 DNA: TGTGCCAGCAGTTTAACAGGGGCGAGCAATCAGCCCCAGCATTTT
D gene: TRBD1
J gene: TRBJ1-5
V gene: TRBV27
clone size: -

CDR3 protein: CASSYSRAPFEQFF
CDR3 DNA: TGTGCCAGCAGTTACTCGAGGGCCCCGTTTGAGCAGTTCTTC
D gene: -
J gene: TRBJ2-1
V gene: TRBV6-5
clone size: once

CDR3 protein: CASSGRTGGDEQFF
CDR3 DNA: TGTGCCAGCAGTGGCAGGACAGGGGGCGATGAGCAGTTCTTC
D gene: TRBD1
J gene: TRBJ2-1
V gene: TRBV25-1
clone size: -

CDR3 protein: CASSPSGGSYNEQFF
CDR3 DNA: TGTGCCAGCAGCCCTAGCGGGGGCTCCTACAATGAGCAGTTCTTC
D gene: TRBD2
J gene: TRBJ2-1
V gene: TRBV7-9
clone size: many

CDR3 protein: CSASPGRANEQFF
CDR3 DNA: TGCAGCGCCAGCCCGGGGAGGGCCAATGAGCAGTTCTTC
D gene: TRBD2
J gene: TRBJ2-1
V gene: TRBV29-1
clone size: many

CDR3 protein: CASSVGGYTEAFF
CDR3 DNA: TGTGCCAGCAGCGTTGGAGGTTACACTGAAGCTTTCTTT
D gene: -
J gene: TRBJ1-1
V gene: TRBV9
clone size: -

CDR3 protein: CASSEGLAGSGTDTQYF
CDR3 DNA: TGTGCCAGCAGTGAAGGACTAGCGGGATCTGGCACAGATACGCAGTATTTT
D gene: TRBD2
J gene: TRBJ2-3
V gene: TRBV12-3/TRBV12-4
clone size: many

CDR3 protein: CASSEGQGAYQPQHF
CDR3 DNA: TGTGCCAGCAGCGAGGGACAGGGGGCCTATCAGCCCCAGCATTTT
D gene: TRBD1
J gene: TRBJ1-5
V gene: TRBV9
clone size: many